A selection of T cell receptor beta chains follows, all from one sample in a study of human T cells and chemical hapten exposure. Each CDR3 protein gets one entry after TCRdb re-called the RACE reads with MiXCR. The sample records around 110,000 distinct CDR3 sequences, around 10% being singletons. The sample was whole blood, taken in connection with sensitization to the hapten diphenylcyclopropenone (DPC). These receptors were taken from a woman between 45 and 60 years old with alopecia areata. Some clones in this sample may be carry-over from other donors' samples. The CDR3 runs from the conserved cysteine through the conserved F or W.

TRBJ2-3 TRBV9 CASSPGRRSGDTQYF
TRBJ2-3 TRBV20-1 CSAPAPSGSQDTQYF
TRBJ2-3 TRBV3-1 CASSQDFTDTQYF
TRBJ1-5 TRBV20-1 CSARAEGADNQPQHF
TRBJ2-3 TRBV11-1 CASSIKDTQYF
TRBJ2-7 TRBV4-1 CASSQENHPRSSYEQYF
TRBJ1-1 TRBV7-9 CASSLEGGNAFF
TRBJ2-2 TRBV11-3 CASSRDRDTGELFF
TRBJ1-4 TRBV29-1 CSVLGTGARNEKLFF
TRBJ1-3 TRBV12-3/TRBV12-4 CASSPWTGRHSGNTIYF
TRBJ1-5 TRBV27 CASTRGLRGQPQHF
TRBJ2-2 TRBV5-1 CASSRLEHTGELFF
TRBJ1-6 TRBV28 CASSRKSPLHF
TRBJ1-5 TRBV6-2/TRBV6-3 CASSYAGGSNQPQHF
TRBJ2-3 TRBV20-1 CSARRGRRTDTQYF
TRBJ2-7 TRBV7-2 CASSLCGGSSYEQYF
TRBJ1-5 TRBV18 CASSRWTNQPQHF
TRBJ2-3 TRBV5-1 CASSRDRADTQYF
TRBJ1-1 TRBV18 CASSPLEGVTTPNTEAFF
TRBJ2-1 TRBV4-1 CASSQIRGNEQFF
TRBJ2-3 TRBV20-1 CSADLTYTDTQYF
TRBJ2-3 TRBV20-1 CSARGAGRRADTQYF
TRBJ1-1 TRBV28 CASSTTATGGTEAFF
TRBJ2-2 TRBV12-5 CASGTSNLAGGPSGELFF
TRBJ1-2 TRBV18 CASSPPSGGSNYGYTF
TRBJ2-6 TRBV29-1 CSAAASTSGANVLTF
TRBJ2-1 TRBV28 CASRMEKRSSYNEQFF
TRBJ1-2 TRBV28 CASSLRGQGNYGYTF
TRBJ1-2 TRBV4-1 CASSQEMTTARGYTF
TRBJ1-4 TRBV29-1 CSVVQGAGEKLFF
TRBJ2-7 TRBV7-9 CASSRGGSEQYF
TRBJ1-1 TRBV6-2/TRBV6-3 CASINRLPGQNTEAFF
TRBJ1-4 TRBV7-9 CASSLEGPYEKLFF
TRBJ2-7 TRBV5-1 CATRRADNSYEQYF
TRBJ2-3 TRBV6-1 CASSAGEHTDTQYF
TRBJ2-5 TRBV6-6 CASSYSGLVLTQYF
TRBJ1-2 TRBV20-1 CSASPQQAPKGYTF
TRBJ2-7 TRBV6-6 CASSYDGATYEQYF
TRBJ1-5 TRBV12-3/TRBV12-4 CASSRQGELSAPQHF
TRBJ2-7 TRBV6-7 CASSRGWTGEPSSYEQYF
TRBJ2-3 TRBV11-1 CASGRASTDTQYF
TRBJ1-2 TRBV15 CATSREAYGYTF
TRBJ2-1 TRBV7-9 CASSPPGLAGEGEQFF
TRBJ2-1 TRBV28 CASSLAGEYNEQFF